One sample yielded the 3 T cell receptor beta chains listed below, sequenced in a study of blood T cell repertoires in COVID-19. Sequencing used immunoSEQ multiplex PCR; TCRdb keeps in-frame clones, though not all of them. The repertoire holds about 75,000 clones, about 91% seen once, with roughly 7% in the top ten. Sequenced material: peripheral blood. Source of these receptors: a woman aged 45-60 years with acute or convalescent COVID-19.

The chain links TRBV23-1 to TRBJ1-5; 7 positions match TRBD1. TRBV23-1 is flagged as an ORF with uncertain function. The CDR3 totals 15 residues. J gave up 4 bases and V 2 bases, and 5 bases lay outside the gene matches. CDR3 sequence reads: CASSQMTGSNQPQHF. The CDR3, as DNA: TGCGCCAGCAGTCAAATGACAGGGTCTAATCAGCCCCAGCATTTT.

The V gene is TRBV18, the J gene TRBJ2-5; 8 bases line up with TRBD1. The CDR3 totals 13 residues. The V gene end was trimmed by 3 bases and the J gene end by 6 bases; junction bases not matched to a gene: 3. The germline V gene encodes CDR1 KGHSH and CDR2 LQKENI. CDR3 nucleotide sequence: TGTGCCAGCTCACCTGACAGGGGAAAGACCCAGTACTTC. It translates to CASSPDRGKTQYF.

The V gene is TRBV28, the J gene TRBJ1-2, with a possible D match to TRBD1 (6 bases). The CDR3 has 16 amino acids. Trimming cost V 5 bases and J 4 bases, with 20 bases left between them. The germline V gene has CDR1 MDHEN and CDR2 SYDVKM. In nucleotides, the CDR3 is TGTGCCAGCAGTACTTCCTTAAACAGGGCTGGCTATGGCTACACCTTC. As protein: CASSTSLNRAGYGYTF.